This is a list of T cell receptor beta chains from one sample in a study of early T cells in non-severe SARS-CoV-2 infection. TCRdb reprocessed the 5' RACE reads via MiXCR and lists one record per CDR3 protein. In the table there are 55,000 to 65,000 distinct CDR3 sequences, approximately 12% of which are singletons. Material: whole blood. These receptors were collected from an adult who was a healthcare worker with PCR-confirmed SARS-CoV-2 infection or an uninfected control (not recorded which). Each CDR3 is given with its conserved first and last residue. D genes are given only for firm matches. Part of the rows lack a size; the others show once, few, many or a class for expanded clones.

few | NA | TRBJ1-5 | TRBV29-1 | CSTRDPNQPQHF | TGCAGCACTAGGGACCCCAATCAGCCCCAGCATTTT
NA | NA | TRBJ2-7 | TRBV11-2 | CASSPNGAEQYF | TGTGCCAGCAGCCCAAACGGGGCCGAGCAGTACTTC
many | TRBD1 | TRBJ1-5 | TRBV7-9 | CASSLGDSSNQPQHF | TGTGCCAGCAGCTTAGGGGACAGTAGCAATCAGCCCCAGCATTTT
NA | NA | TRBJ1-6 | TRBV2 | CASSEMGQNNNSPLHF | TGTGCCAGCAGTGAGATGGGGCAGAACAATAATTCACCCCTCCACTTT
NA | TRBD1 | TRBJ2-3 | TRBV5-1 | CASSPGQEGSDTQYF | TGCGCCAGCAGTCCTGGACAGGAAGGGTCAGATACGCAGTATTTT
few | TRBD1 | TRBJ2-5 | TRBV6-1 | CATGTGASIETQYF | TGTGCCACCGGGACAGGGGCCTCAATAGAGACCCAGTACTTC
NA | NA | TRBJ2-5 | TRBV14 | CASSQYETQYF | TGTGCCAGCAGCCAATACGAGACCCAGTACTTC
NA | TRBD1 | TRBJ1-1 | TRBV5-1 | CASSLERGLAEAFF | TGCGCCAGCAGCTTGGAAAGGGGGCTCGCTGAAGCTTTCTTT
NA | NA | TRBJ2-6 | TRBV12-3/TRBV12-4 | CASGLSGANVLTF | TGTGCCAGCGGTTTATCAGGGGCCAACGTCCTGACTTTC
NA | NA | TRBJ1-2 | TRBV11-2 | CASSRMTQGGYTF | TGTGCCAGCAGCCGCATGACCCAGGGTGGCTACACCTTC
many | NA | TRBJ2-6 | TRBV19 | CASSRQAFGANVLTF | TGTGCCAGTAGTCGCCAGGCTTTTGGGGCCAACGTCCTGACTTTC
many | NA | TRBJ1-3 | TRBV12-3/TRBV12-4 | CASSDDSTGGNTIYF | TGTGCCAGCAGTGACGATTCGACAGGCGGAAACACCATATATTTT
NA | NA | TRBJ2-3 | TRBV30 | CAFRQTITDTQYF | TGTGCCTTCAGACAGACGATCACAGATACGCAGTATTTT
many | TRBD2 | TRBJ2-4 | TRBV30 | CAWSRLAGGPDIQYF | TGTGCCTGGAGTAGGCTAGCGGGGGGGCCAGACATTCAGTACTTC
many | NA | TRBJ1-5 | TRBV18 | CATSPGSEQPQHF | TGTGCCACCTCCCCGGGGTCGGAGCAGCCCCAGCATTTT
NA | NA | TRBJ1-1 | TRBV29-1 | CSVDSGREAFF | TGCAGCGTGGACTCTGGGCGTGAAGCTTTCTTT
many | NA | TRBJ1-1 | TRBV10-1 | CASSRTGHEAFF | TGCGCCAGCAGCAGAACAGGGCATGAAGCTTTCTTT
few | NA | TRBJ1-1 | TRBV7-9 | CASNWAGMNTEAFF | TGTGCCAGCAACTGGGCGGGGATGAACACTGAAGCTTTCTTT
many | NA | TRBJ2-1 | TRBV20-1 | CSARTAGSYNEQFF | TGCAGTGCTCGAACGGCGGGAAGCTACAATGAGCAGTTCTTC
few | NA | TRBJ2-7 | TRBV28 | CASTLSGGSSYEQYF | TGTGCCAGCACCCTGTCGGGCGGAAGCTCCTACGAGCAGTACTTC
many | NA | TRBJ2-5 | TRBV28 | CASSPGHQKETQYF | TGTGCCAGCAGCCCAGGACACCAAAAAGAGACCCAGTACTTC
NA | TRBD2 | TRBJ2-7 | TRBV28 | CASSDSSGSALEQYF | TGTGCCAGCAGTGACTCGAGCGGGAGTGCCCTCGAGCAGTACTTC
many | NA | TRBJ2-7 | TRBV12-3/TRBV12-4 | CASSYRDGEQYF | TGTGCCAGCAGCTACCGGGACGGCGAGCAGTACTTC
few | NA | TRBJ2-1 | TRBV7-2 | CASSLAGFGDNEQFF | TGTGCCAGCAGCTTAGCGGGCTTCGGGGACAATGAGCAGTTCTTC
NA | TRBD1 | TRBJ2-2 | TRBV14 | CASSPRDSTNTGELFF | TGTGCCAGCAGCCCCCGGGACAGCACGAACACCGGGGAGCTGTTTTTT
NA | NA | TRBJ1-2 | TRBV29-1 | CSVSPGYTF | TGCAGCGTTTCTCCTGGCTACACCTTC
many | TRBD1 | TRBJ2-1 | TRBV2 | CASQTQGVQHNEQFF | TGTGCCAGCCAGACACAGGGGGTCCAGCACAATGAGCAGTTCTTC
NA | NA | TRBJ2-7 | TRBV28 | CASSLPGQGTHEQYF | TGTGCCAGCAGCCTCCCCGGTCAGGGGACCCACGAGCAGTACTTC
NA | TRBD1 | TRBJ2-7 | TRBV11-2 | CASSYHRGQGEQYF | TGTGCCAGCAGCTACCATAGGGGGCAGGGCGAGCAGTACTTC
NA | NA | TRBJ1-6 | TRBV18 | CASSPTPQYNSPLHF | TGTGCCAGCTCACCAACGCCACAATATAATTCACCCCTCCACTTT
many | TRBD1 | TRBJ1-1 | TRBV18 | CASSQAQGVTEAFF | TGTGCCAGCTCACAGGCTCAGGGGGTAACTGAAGCTTTCTTT
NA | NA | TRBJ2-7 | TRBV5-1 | CASSEANEQYF | TGCGCCAGCAGTGAGGCGAACGAGCAGTACTTC
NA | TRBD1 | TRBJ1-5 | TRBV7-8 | CASSLLPLLLGQANQPQHF | TGTGCCAGCAGCTTATTGCCCCTACTTCTCGGACAGGCTAATCAGCCCCAGCATTTT
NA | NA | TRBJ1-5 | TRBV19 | CASSRTGYGSQPHHF | TGTGCCAGTAGTCGTACAGGGTACGGGAGTCAGCCCCACCATTTT
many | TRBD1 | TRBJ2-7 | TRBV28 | CASSQSGTVYEQYF | TGTGCCAGCAGTCAATCCGGGACAGTCTACGAGCAGTACTTC
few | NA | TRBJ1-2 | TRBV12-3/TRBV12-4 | CASSRALYGYTF | TGTGCCAGCAGTCGTGCCCTCTATGGCTACACCTTC
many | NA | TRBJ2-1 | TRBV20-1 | CSALSGGSSYNEQFF | TGCAGTGCTCTCAGTGGGGGGAGCTCCTACAATGAGCAGTTCTTC
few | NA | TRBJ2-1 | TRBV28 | CASSTGGSYNEQFF | TGTGCCAGCAGTACCGGGGGTTCCTACAATGAGCAGTTCTTC
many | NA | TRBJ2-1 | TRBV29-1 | CSVEPAREQFF | TGCAGCGTTGAACCCGCCAGGGAGCAGTTCTTC
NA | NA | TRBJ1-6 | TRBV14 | CASSQELARGIGSPLHF | TGTGCCAGCAGCCAAGAGTTAGCCCGTGGGATAGGTTCACCCCTCCACTTT
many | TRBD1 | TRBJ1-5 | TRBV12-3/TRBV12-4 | CASSPGTGGSQPQHF | TGTGCCAGCAGTCCAGGGACAGGGGGCAGTCAGCCCCAGCATTTT
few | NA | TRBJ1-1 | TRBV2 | CASSVGRDTEAFF | TGTGCCAGCAGTGTAGGGAGGGACACTGAAGCTTTCTTT
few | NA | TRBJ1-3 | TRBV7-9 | CASSHSSGNTIYF | TGTGCCAGCAGTCACAGCTCTGGAAACACCATATATTTT
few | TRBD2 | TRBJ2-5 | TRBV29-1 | CSVARRGGSETQYF | TGCAGCGTTGCTCGGCGGGGGGGCTCAGAGACCCAGTACTTC
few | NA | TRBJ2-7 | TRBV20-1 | CSAIGTPSSYEQYF | TGCAGTGCTATTGGGACCCCGAGCTCCTACGAGCAGTACTTC
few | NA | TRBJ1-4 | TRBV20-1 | CSAARDTNEKLFF | TGCAGTGCTGCCAGGGATACTAATGAAAAACTGTTTTTT
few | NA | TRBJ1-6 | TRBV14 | CASSQGGGRGNSPLHF | TGTGCCAGCAGCCAAGGCGGTGGCAGGGGTAATTCACCCCTCCACTTT
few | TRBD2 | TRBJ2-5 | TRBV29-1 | CSVEVLAGGLKETQYF | TGCAGCGTTGAAGTCCTAGCGGGAGGGCTAAAAGAGACCCAGTACTTC
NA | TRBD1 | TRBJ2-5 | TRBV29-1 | CSVTGGETQYF | TGCAGCGTGACAGGGGGGGAGACCCAGTACTTC
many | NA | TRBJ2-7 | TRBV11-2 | CASAPGTTLGEQYF | TGTGCCAGCGCCCCAGGGACGACTCTCGGCGAGCAGTACTTC
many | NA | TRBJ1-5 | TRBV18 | CASSRLRDGQPQHF | TGTGCCAGCTCACGTCTTAGGGATGGTCAGCCCCAGCATTTT
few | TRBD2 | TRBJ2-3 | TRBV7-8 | CASSSGTSGSTDTQYF | TGTGCCAGCAGCTCGGGGACTAGCGGTAGCACAGATACGCAGTATTTT
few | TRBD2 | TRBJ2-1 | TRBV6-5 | CASSGSGRYNEQFF | TGTGCCAGCAGTGGTAGCGGGAGGTACAATGAGCAGTTCTTC
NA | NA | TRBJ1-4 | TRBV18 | CASSPLLTNEKLFF | TGTGCCAGCTCACCGCTCTTAACGAATGAAAAACTGTTTTTT
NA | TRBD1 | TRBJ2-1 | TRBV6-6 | CASQTGGAYNEQFF | TGTGCCAGTCAAACAGGGGGCGCCTACAATGAGCAGTTCTTC
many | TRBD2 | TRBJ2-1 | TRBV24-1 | CATSTSGSSNEQFF | TGTGCCACCAGTACAAGCGGGAGTTCCAATGAGCAGTTCTTC
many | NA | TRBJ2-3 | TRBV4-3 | CASSQEWTKLTDTQYF | TGCGCCAGCAGCCAAGAGTGGACCAAGCTCACAGATACGCAGTATTTT
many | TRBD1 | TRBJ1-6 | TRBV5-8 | CASSAGQGLIRSPLHF | TGTGCCAGCAGCGCGGGACAGGGTCTTATTCGGTCACCCCTCCACTTT
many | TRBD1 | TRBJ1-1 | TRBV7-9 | CASSAERTDRANEAFF | TGTGCCAGCAGCGCAGAACGGACTGACAGGGCCAATGAAGCTTTCTTT
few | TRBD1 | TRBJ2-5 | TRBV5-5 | CASSSGQGKETQYF | TGTGCCAGCAGCTCGGGACAGGGGAAAGAGACCCAGTACTTC